Following are 26 T cell receptor beta chains from one sample sequenced in a study of T-cell memory formation after mild COVID-19. TCRdb redid the calling of the 5' RACE reads with MiXCR, one entry per CDR3 protein. This sample yields around 250,000 distinct CDR3 sequences, of which around 10% are seen a single time; approximately 20% belongs to the top ten. Sequencing was performed on PBMCs or a T cell subset sorted from them (not recorded which). All receptors derive from a man between 18 and 29 years old who had mild COVID-19 (a few samples of this study predate the infection). Cell type and time point are not known.

The chain links TRBV5-1 to TRBJ2-2, with D perhaps matching TRBD1 (6 bases). The CDR3 runs 14 residues. V was cut by 0 bases and J by 7 bases, with 10 bases left in between. Germline V gives CDR1 SGHRS, CDR2 YFSETQ. CDR3 in DNA: TGCGCCAGCAGCTTGGACAGGGACGTCGGGGAGCTGTTTTTT. Its protein product is CASSLDRDVGELFF.

This clonotype occurred once. This sequence joins TRBV2 and TRBJ1-2; D not resolved. This CDR3 has 10 amino acids. V lost 8 bases and J 8 bases, leaving 9 bases between the germline ends. Germline V gene lookup returns CDR1 SNHLY and CDR2 FYNNEI. The CDR3 protein is CASAREGYTF. CDR3 DNA: TGTGCCAGCGCAAGAGAGGGCTACACCTTC.

At least ten counts were recorded for this clonotype. J is TRBJ2-1 and V is TRBV7-9, with 15 bases that match TRBD2. V shed 5 bases and J 4 bases; nucleotides not matched to a gene: 6. Germline assignment: CDR1 SEHNR and CDR2 FQNEAQ (reference sequence). CDR3 length: 17 residues. CDR3 DNA sequence: TGTGCCAGCAGCGCCAGTGGGACTAGCGGGGGGTACAATGAGCAGTTCTTC. Residues: CASSASGTSGGYNEQFF.

The V and J genes are TRBV3-1 and TRBJ2-5, with 8 bases lining up with TRBD2. Germline values: CDR1 LGHDT, CDR2 YNNKEL (reference sequence). Trimming removed 6 bases from V and 0 bases from J; junction bases left unmatched: 12. The CDR3 is 17 residues long. The CDR3 region has the DNA TGTGCCAGCAGTACTCTCCCGGGCGGGGGGTACCAAGAGACCCAGTACTTC. Translated, it gives CASSTLPGGGYQETQYF.

In this sample, this clonotype turned up a few times. The rearrangement joins TRBV10-1 to TRBJ2-3, with no clear D. CDR3 size: 13 residues. The V and J ends lost 8 bases and 4 bases respectively, with 13 bases between them. The germline CDR1 and CDR2 sequences are WNHNN and SYGVQD (reference sequence). The CDR3 coding sequence is TGCGCCAGCGGACCCGGGTGGGCAGATACGCAGTATTTT. Protein sequence: CASGPGWADTQYF.

The chain combines TRBV7-3 with TRBJ2-1; a weak D match, TRBD2 (6 bases). Trimming shortened V by 5 bases and J by 2 bases, and 13 bases separated the two germline ends. The V gene's germline CDR1 is SGHTA and CDR2 FQGTGA. The length of the CDR3 is 15 residues. The CDR3 bases are TGTGCCAGCAGCCACGAGCGGGTTCCCTACAATGAGCAGTTCTTC. Its protein is CASSHERVPYNEQFF.

This chain connects TRBV6-6 to TRBJ1-5, with a tentative D call TRBD1 (5 bases). Germline V gene lookup returns CDR1 MNHNY and CDR2 SVGAGI (reference sequence). This CDR3 contains 14 residues. V was trimmed by 10 bases and J by 0 bases, leaving 13 bases between them. The chain's CDR3 is CATGTANSNQPQHF. The DNA of the CDR3 is TGTGCCACCGGGACTGCGAATAGCAATCAGCCCCAGCATTTT.

This clonotype has just a few counts. The V gene is TRBV5-6, the J gene TRBJ2-3; D is undetermined. Germline values: CDR1 SGHDT, CDR2 YYEEEE. CDR3 length: 13 amino acids. Trimming removed 0 bases from V and 6 bases from J, with 8 bases in between. CDR3 DNA sequence: TGTGCCAGCAGCTTGGTCGGTATGGATACGCAGTATTTT. Residues: CASSLVGMDTQYF.

The chain couples TRBV6-1 to TRBJ1-4; D perhaps matches TRBD1 (5 bases). Germline V gene lookup returns CDR1 MNHNS and CDR2 SASEGT. This CDR3 is built from 14 residues. Deletions cut 6 bases from V and 1 base from J, with 9 bases between. The CDR3 DNA reads TGTGCCAGCAGGCCCAGGGAAACTAATGAAAAACTGTTTTTT. It translates to CASRPRETNEKLFF.

This clonotype was detected a few times. The J gene is TRBJ2-5, the V gene TRBV20-1, with TRBD2 matching 8 bases. The ends lost 4 bases at V and 1 base at J; junction bases unmatched: 8. Germline V lookup: CDR1 DFQATT, CDR2 SNEGSKA (reference sequence). This CDR3 is 15 amino acids long. CDR3 in DNA: TGCAGTGCTATCACCCGTGCGGGGGGCCAAGAGACCCAGTACTTC. Its translation is CSAITRAGGQETQYF.

This clonotype was counted a few times. The chain is built from TRBV12-3 or TRBV12-4 and TRBJ2-3; D perhaps matches TRBD2 (6 bases). The CDR3 loop spans 14 amino acids. With 4 bases removed from V and 7 bases from J, the gap between germline ends came to 15 bases. For the CDR3, the DNA is TGTGCCAGCAGTTCCGGGACTGCCGGGTATACGCAGTATTTT. Protein: CASSSGTAGYTQYF.

This chain joins TRBV6-2 or TRBV6-3 and TRBJ2-3, with 11 bases matching TRBD1. Trimming at V came to 3 bases and at J to 0 bases, leaving 5 bases not matched to a gene. Germline lookup yields CDR1 MNHEY and CDR2 SVGEGT. This CDR3 is built from 17 residues. The CDR3 nucleotides are TGTGCCAGCAGTTATCGGACAGGGGGCCTTAGCACAGATACGCAGTATTTT. This sequence encodes CASSYRTGGLSTDTQYF.

This chain connects TRBV30 to TRBJ1-5; maybe TRBD1 (5 bases). Germline CDR1 is GTSNPN and CDR2 is SVGIG (reference sequence). Trimming took off 2 bases at V and 2 bases at J, with 7 bases between the two ends. The CDR3 consists of 13 residues. The CDR3 loop reads CAWSKTGNQPQHF. For the CDR3, the DNA is TGTGCCTGGAGTAAGACAGGCAATCAGCCCCAGCATTTT.

This clonotype showed up just a few times. The J gene is TRBJ2-5, the V gene TRBV20-1; 8 bases agree with TRBD2. Germline loops: CDR1 DFQATT, CDR2 SNEGSKA (reference sequence). The CDR3 consists of 14 residues. J was trimmed by 2 bases and V by 3 bases; bases with no gene match: 5. CDR3 sequence reads: CSASPAGGQETQYF. For the CDR3, the DNA is TGCAGTGCTAGTCCGGCGGGGGGTCAAGAGACCCAGTACTTC.

CDR3: CASSTRQGQIFF. Here the CDR3 DNA reads TGTGCCAGCAGCACCCGACAGGGGCAAATATTCTTC. This rearrangement joins TRBV7-2 to TRBJ2-1, with 8 bases matching TRBD1. V shed 5 bases, J shed 16 bases, and the junction held 10 bases outside the gene matches. CDR3 length: 12 amino acids. Germline assignment: CDR1 SGHTA and CDR2 FQGNSA.

This clonotype has more than one count but fewer than ten. The V gene is TRBV10-3, the J gene TRBJ2-1; 11 nucleotides match TRBD2. J gave up 6 bases and V 7 bases, and 5 bases lay outside the gene matches. CDR1 is ENHRY, CDR2 SYGVKD, per germline. The CDR3 runs 14 residues. The CDR3 nucleotides read TGTGCCATCAACCCTAGCGGGGGGCCCAATGAGCAGTTCTTC. Amino acid sequence: CAINPSGGPNEQFF.

This clonotype was detected only a few times. The chain links TRBV6-5 to TRBJ1-2; the D gene is possibly TRBD1 (5 bases). CDR3 length: 15 residues. V was trimmed by 4 bases and J by 4 bases, leaving 16 bases between them. In germline, CDR1 is MNHEY, CDR2 SVGAGI. The CDR3, as DNA: TGTGCCAGCAGTTGGGGGACCCGAGGAAGCTATGGCTACACCTTC. Translating gives CASSWGTRGSYGYTF.

This clonotype was counted a few times. The V call is TRBV7-9, the J call TRBJ2-1; D possibly corresponds to TRBD1 (6 bases). Germline assignment: CDR1 SEHNR and CDR2 FQNEAQ (reference sequence). The CDR3 has 15 residues. V lost 5 bases, J lost 2 bases, and 13 bases lay in between. The CDR3, as DNA: TGTGCCAGCAGCCACAGGGTGAAACCCTACAATGAGCAGTTCTTC. It encodes CASSHRVKPYNEQFF.

Many counts were recorded for this clonotype. The rearrangement uses TRBV15 and TRBJ1-1, with D unresolved. The ends were cut back, 0 bases at V and 6 bases at J, with 8 bases in the middle. Germline CDR1 is LNHNV and CDR2 is YYDKDF (reference sequence). This CDR3 comprises 13 residues. For the CDR3, the DNA is TGTGCCACCAGCAGAGAAGCGGGCCCTGAAGCTTTCTTT. Protein: CATSREAGPEAFF.

The table lists this clonotype with a few counts. J is TRBJ2-3 and V is TRBV19; no clear D. Germline CDR1 is LNHDA and CDR2 is SQIVND (reference sequence). This CDR3 is 16 amino acids long. Trimming cost V 1 base and J 1 base, with 12 bases left between them. Here the CDR3 reads CASSIAGLAGTDTQYF. The DNA of the CDR3 is TGTGCCAGTAGTATAGCCGGTCTGGCGGGCACAGATACGCAGTATTTT. Looking up the rest from reference TRBV19 and TRBJ2-3 gives the full variable domain: DGGITQSPKYLFRKEGQNVTLSCEQNLNHDAMYWYRQDPGQGLRLIYYSQIVNDFQKGDIAEGYSVSREKKESFPLTVTSAQKNPTAFYLCASSIAGLAGTDTQYFGPGTRLTVL.

This clonotype has just a few counts. The chain links TRBV12-3 or TRBV12-4 to TRBJ1-1; 8 bases match TRBD1. The V segment lost 5 bases and the J segment 3 bases; nucleotides outside the gene matches: 8. The CDR3 has 15 amino acids. CDR3 DNA sequence: TGTGCCAGCAGTCCCCGAACAGGGGGGTACACTGAAGCTTTCTTT. Translated: CASSPRTGGYTEAFF.

This clonotype was picked up many times. The CDR3 protein is CASSYYPRFYEQYF. CDR3 in DNA: TGTGCCAGCAGTTACTACCCACGCTTCTACGAGCAGTACTTC. V is TRBV6-5 and J is TRBJ2-7; no clear D gene. Deletions cut 1 base from V and 3 bases from J, with 10 bases between. The CDR3 extends over 14 amino acids. Germline CDR1 and CDR2: MNHEY and SVGAGI.

This chain links TRBV27 with TRBJ1-6; possibly TRBD1 for D (5 bases). Trimming cost V 5 bases and J 10 bases, with 15 bases left between them. Germline V gene lookup returns CDR1 MNHEY and CDR2 SMNVEV (reference sequence). This CDR3 is built from 14 residues. CDR3 region: CASSASTVWSPLHF. CDR3 nucleotide sequence: TGTGCCAGCAGTGCCTCGACAGTCTGGTCACCCCTCCACTTT.

V is TRBV20-1 and J is TRBJ2-1, with TRBD2 matching 7 bases. CDR1 is DFQATT, CDR2 SNEGSKA, per germline (reference sequence). Trimming at V came to 5 bases and at J to 5 bases, leaving 18 bases not matched to a gene. This CDR3 is built from 17 residues. This chain's CDR3 is CSAFDTRLASRHNEQFF. DNA of the CDR3: TGCAGTGCTTTCGACACGCGACTAGCAAGTCGGCACAATGAGCAGTTCTTC.

This clonotype was found many times. The chain couples TRBV20-1 to TRBJ1-5; 8 bases align to TRBD1. CDR3 length: 12 residues. The trim removed 6 bases at V and 2 bases at J, leaving 0 bases unmatched. From germline, CDR1 is DFQATT and CDR2 SNEGSKA (reference sequence). The CDR3 protein is CSAQGGNQPQHF. In nucleotides, the CDR3 is TGCAGTGCACAGGGGGGCAATCAGCCCCAGCATTTT.

This clonotype has more than one count but fewer than ten. The chain carries TRBV5-4 and TRBJ2-1; 10 bases are shared with TRBD2. Germline trimming cut 3 bases from V and 4 bases from J; bases unmatched to any gene: 4. The CDR3 is 15 amino acids. The germline gives CDR1 SGHNT, CDR2 YYREEE (reference sequence). DNA for the CDR3: TGTGCCAGCAGCTATCCGGGACTAGCGTACAATGAGCAGTTCTTC. Translated, it gives CASSYPGLAYNEQFF.